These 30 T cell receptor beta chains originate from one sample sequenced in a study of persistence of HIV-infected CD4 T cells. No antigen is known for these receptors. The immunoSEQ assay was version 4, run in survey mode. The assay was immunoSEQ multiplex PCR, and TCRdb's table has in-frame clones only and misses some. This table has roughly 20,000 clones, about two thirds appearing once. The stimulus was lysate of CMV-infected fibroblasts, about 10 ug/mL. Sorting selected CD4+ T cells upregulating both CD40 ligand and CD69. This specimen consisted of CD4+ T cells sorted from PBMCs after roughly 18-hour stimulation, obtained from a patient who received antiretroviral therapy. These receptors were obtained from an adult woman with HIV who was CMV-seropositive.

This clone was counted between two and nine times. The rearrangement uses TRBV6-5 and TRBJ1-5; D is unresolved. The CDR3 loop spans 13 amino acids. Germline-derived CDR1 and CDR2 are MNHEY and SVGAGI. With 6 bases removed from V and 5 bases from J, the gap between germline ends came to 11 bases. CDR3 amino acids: CASRDHADQPQHF. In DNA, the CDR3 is TGTGCCAGCAGGGATCACGCGGATCAGCCCCAGCATTTT.

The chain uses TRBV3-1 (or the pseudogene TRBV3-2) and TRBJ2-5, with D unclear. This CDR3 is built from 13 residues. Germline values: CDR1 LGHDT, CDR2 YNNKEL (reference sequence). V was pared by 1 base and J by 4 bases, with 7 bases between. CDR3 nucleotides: TGTGCCAGCAGCCAAGCGGAGAGAGAGACCCAGTACTTC. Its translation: CASSQAERETQYF.

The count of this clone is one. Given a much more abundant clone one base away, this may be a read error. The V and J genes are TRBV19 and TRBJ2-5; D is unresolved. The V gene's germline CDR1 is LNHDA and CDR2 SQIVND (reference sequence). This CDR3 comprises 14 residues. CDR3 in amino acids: CASARRTGGEAQYF. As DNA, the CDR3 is TGTGCCAGTGCTCGACGGACCGGCGGAGAGGCCCAGTACTTC.

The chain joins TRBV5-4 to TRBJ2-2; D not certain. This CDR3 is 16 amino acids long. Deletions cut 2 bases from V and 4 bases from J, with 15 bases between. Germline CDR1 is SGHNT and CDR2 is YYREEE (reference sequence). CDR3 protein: CASSLQRGWVTGELFF. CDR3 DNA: TGTGCCAGCAGCTTACAGCGAGGATGGGTCACCGGGGAGCTGTTTTTT. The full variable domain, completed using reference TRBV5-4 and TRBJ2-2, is ETGVTQSPTHLIKTRGQQVTLRCSSQSGHNTVSWYQQALGQGPQFIFQYYREEENGRGNFPPRFSGLQFPNYSSELNVNALELDDSALYLCASSLQRGWVTGELFFGEGSRLTVL.

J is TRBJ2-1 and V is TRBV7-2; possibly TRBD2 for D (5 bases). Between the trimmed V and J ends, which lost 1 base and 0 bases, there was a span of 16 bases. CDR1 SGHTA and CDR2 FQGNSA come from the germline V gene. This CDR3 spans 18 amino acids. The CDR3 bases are TGTGCCAGCAGCTTAGGACGGGGAGAGGAACGCTCCTACAATGAGCAGTTCTTC. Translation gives CASSLGRGEERSYNEQFF.

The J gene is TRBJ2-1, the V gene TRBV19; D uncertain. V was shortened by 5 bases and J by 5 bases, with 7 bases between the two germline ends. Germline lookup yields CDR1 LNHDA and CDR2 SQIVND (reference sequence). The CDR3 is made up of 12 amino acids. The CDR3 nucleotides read TGTGCCAGTAGTCGGCTGAACAATGAGCAGTTCTTC. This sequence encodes CASSRLNNEQFF.

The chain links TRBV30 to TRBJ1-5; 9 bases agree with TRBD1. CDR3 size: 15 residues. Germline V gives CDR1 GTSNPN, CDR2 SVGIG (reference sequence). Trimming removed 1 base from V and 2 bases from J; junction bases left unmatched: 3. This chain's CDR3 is CAWSAGQGGNQPQHF. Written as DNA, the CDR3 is TGTGCCTGGAGTGCGGGACAGGGAGGCAATCAGCCCCAGCATTTT.

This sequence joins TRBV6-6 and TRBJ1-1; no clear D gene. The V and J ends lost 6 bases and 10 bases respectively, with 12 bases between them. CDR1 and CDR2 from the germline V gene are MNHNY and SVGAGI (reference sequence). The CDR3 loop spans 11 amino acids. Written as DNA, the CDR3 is TGTGCCAGCAGCTCCGTCGGTGGAGCTTTCTTT. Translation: CASSSVGGAFF.

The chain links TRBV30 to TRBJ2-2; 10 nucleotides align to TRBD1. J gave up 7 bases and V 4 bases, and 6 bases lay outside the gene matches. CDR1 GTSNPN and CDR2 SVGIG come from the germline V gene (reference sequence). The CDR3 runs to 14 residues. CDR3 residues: CAWKTGGAGGELFF. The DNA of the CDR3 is TGTGCCTGGAAGACAGGGGGCGCGGGCGGGGAGCTGTTTTTT.

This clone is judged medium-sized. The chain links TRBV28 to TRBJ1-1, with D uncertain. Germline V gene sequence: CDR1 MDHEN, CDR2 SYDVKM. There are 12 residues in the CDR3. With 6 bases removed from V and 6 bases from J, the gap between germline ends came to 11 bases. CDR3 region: CASSLEVAEAFF. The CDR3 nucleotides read TGTGCCAGCAGCCTAGAGGTCGCTGAAGCTTTCTTT.

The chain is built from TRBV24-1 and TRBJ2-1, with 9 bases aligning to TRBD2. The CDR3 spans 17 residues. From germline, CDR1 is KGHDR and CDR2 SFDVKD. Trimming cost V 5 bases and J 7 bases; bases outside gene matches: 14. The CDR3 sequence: CATSGAQGGGAWNEQFF. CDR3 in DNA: TGTGCCACCAGTGGTGCGCAAGGCGGGGGGGCTTGGAATGAGCAGTTCTTC.

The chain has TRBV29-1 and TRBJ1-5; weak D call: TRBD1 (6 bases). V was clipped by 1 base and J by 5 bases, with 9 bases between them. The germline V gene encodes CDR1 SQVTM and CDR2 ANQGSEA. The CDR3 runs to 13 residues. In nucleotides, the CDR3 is TGCAGCGTTGAAGGGACAGAAGATCAGCCCCAGCATTTT. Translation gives CSVEGTEDQPQHF.

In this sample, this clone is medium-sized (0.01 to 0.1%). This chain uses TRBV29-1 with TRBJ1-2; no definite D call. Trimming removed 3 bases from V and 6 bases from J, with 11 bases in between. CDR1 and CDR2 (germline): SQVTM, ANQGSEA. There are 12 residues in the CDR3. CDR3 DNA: TGCAGCGTTGAGCAAGTCGCGAATGGCTACACCTTC. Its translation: CSVEQVANGYTF.

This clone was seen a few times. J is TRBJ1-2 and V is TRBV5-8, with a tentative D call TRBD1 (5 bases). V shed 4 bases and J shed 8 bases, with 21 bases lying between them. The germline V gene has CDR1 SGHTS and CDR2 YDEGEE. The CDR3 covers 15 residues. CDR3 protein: CASSPRDRAKGGYTF. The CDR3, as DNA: TGTGCCAGCAGCCCCCGGGACCGGGCGAAGGGGGGCTACACCTTC.

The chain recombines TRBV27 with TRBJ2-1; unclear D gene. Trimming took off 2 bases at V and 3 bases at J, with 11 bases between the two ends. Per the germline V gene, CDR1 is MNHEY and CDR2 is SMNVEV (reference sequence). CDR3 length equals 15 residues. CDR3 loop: CASSLRSLNYNEQFF. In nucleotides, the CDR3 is TGTGCCAGCAGTTTACGGTCCCTCAACTACAATGAGCAGTTCTTC.

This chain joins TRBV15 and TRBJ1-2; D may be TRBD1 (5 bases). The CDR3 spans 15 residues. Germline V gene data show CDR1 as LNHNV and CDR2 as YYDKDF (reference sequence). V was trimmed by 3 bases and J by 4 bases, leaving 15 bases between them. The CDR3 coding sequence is TGTGCCACCAGCAGGGACATAGGGTCGGTCTATGGCTACACCTTC. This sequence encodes CATSRDIGSVYGYTF.

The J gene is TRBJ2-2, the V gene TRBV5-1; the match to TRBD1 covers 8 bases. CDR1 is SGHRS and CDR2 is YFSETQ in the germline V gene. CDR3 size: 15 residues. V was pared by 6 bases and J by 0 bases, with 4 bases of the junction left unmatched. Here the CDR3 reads CASTTGAANTGELFF. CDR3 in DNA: TGCGCCAGCACGACAGGGGCAGCGAACACCGGGGAGCTGTTTTTT.

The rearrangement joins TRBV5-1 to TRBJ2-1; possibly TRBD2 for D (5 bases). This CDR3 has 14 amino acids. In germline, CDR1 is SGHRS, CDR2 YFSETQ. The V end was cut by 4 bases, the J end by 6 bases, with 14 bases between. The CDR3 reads CASSLESGRNEQFF. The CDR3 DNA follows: TGCGCCAGCAGCCTGGAAAGCGGACGCAATGAGCAGTTCTTC.

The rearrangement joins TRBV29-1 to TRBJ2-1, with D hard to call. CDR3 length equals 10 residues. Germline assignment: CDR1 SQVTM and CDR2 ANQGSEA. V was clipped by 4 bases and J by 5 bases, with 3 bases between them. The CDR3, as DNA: TGCAGCGTTGGAAACAATGAGCAGTTCTTC. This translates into CSVGNNEQFF.

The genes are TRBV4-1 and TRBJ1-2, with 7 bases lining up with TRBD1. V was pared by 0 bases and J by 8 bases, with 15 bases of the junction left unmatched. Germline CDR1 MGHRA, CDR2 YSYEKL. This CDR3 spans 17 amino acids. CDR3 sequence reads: CASSQDRSRGVGKGYTF. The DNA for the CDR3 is TGCGCCAGCAGCCAAGATCGGTCCAGGGGGGTGGGTAAGGGCTACACCTTC.

For the CDR3, the DNA is TGCGCCAGCAGTGAAAGGGGTGAGGCAGATACGCAGTATTTT. Translated, it gives CASSERGEADTQYF. The rearrangement uses TRBV10-2 and TRBJ2-3, with D tentatively TRBD1 (5 bases). The germline gives CDR1 WSHSY, CDR2 SAAADI. V was clipped by 3 bases and J by 4 bases, with 11 bases between them. The CDR3 is 14 residues long.

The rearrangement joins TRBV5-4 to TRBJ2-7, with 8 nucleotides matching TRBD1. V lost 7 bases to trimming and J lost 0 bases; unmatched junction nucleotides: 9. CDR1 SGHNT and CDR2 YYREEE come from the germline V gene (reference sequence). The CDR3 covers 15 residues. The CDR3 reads CASYGRQGNSYEQYF. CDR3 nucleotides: TGTGCCAGCTACGGGAGACAGGGGAACTCCTACGAGCAGTACTTC.

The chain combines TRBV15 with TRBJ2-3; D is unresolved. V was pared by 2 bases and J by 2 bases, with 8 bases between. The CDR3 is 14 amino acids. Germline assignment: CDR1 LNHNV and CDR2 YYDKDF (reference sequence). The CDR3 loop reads CATSRNVATDTQYF. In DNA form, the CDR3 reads TGTGCCACCAGCAGAAACGTCGCCACAGATACGCAGTATTTT.

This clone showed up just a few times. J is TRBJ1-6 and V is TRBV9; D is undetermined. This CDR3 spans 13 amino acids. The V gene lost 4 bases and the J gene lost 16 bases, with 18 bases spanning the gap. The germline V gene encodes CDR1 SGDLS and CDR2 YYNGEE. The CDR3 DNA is TGTGCCAGCAGCCCGACGAGGGCCCTAGGACTCCACTTT. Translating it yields CASSPTRALGLHF.

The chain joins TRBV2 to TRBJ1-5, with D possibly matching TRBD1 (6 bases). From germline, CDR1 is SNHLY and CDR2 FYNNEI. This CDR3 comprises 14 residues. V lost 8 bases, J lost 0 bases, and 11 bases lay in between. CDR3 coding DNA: TGTGCCAGCGGGACAACGAATAGCAATCAGCCCCAGCATTTT. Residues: CASGTTNSNQPQHF.

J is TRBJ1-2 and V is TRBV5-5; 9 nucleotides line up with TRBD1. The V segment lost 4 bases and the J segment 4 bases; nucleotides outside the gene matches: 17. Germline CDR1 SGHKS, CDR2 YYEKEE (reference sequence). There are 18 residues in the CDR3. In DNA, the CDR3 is TGTGCCAGCAGCCCACAAGTGGGGACAGGGATTTCTTTCTATGGCTACACCTTC. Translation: CASSPQVGTGISFYGYTF.

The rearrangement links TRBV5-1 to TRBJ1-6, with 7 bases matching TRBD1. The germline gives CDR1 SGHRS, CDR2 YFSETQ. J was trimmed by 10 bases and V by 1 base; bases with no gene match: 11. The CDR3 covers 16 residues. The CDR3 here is CASSLSGLQGTSPLHF. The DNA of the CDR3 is TGCGCCAGCAGCTTGTCTGGGTTACAGGGGACATCACCCCTCCACTTT.

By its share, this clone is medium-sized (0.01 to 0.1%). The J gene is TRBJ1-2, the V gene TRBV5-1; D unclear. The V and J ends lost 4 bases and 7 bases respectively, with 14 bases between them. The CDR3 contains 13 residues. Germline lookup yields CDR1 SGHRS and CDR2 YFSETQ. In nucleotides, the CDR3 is TGCGCCAGCAGCGAAACAGTGTCGAGTGGCTACACCTTC. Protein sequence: CASSETVSSGYTF.

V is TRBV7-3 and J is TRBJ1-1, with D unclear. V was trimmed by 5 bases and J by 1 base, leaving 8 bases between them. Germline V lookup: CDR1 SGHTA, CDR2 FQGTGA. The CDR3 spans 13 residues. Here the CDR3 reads CASSPHANTEAFF. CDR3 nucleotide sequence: TGTGCCAGCAGCCCACACGCGAACACTGAAGCTTTCTTT.

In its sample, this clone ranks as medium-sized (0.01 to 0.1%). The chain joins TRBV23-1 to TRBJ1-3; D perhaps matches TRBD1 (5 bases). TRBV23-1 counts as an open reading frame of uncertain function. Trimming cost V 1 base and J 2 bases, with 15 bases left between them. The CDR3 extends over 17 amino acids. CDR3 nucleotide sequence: TGCGCCAGCAGTCAATTTCCCCAGGGCATCACTGGAAACACCATATATTTT. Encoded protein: CASSQFPQGITGNTIYF.